These 27 T cell receptor beta chains originate from one sample sequenced in a study of early T cells in non-severe SARS-CoV-2 infection. TCRdb fed the 5' RACE reads into MiXCR, producing one record per CDR3 protein. The table includes some 67,000 distinct CDR3 sequences, roughly 13% detected once. Source material: whole blood. The receptors derive from an adult who was a healthcare worker with PCR-confirmed SARS-CoV-2 infection or an uninfected control (not recorded which).

This chain uses TRBV29-1 with TRBJ2-2, with 13 bases aligning to TRBD2. V gave up 7 bases and J gave up 4 bases; unmatched junction bases: 6. CDR1 SQVTM and CDR2 ANQGSEA come from the germline V gene. There are 15 residues in the CDR3. The CDR3 bases are TGCAGCGCCCGGACTAGCGGGAGTAGCACCGGGGAGCTGTTTTTT. Translation gives CSARTSGSSTGELFF.

CDR3 coding DNA: TGTGCCAGCAGCCAAGATAGGAGAAACACCGGGGAGCTGTTTTTT. This sequence encodes CASSQDRRNTGELFF. The chain joins TRBV3-1 to TRBJ2-2; D remains ambiguous. V lost 0 bases and J 2 bases, leaving 7 bases between the germline ends. This CDR3 has 15 residues. Germline CDR1 reads LGHDT; CDR2 reads YNNKEL (reference sequence).

V gene TRBV10-3 combines with J gene TRBJ1-5, with 7 bases aligning to TRBD1. This CDR3 has 15 amino acids. J lost 5 bases, V lost 10 bases, and 14 bases had no gene match. Germline CDR1 ENHRY, CDR2 SYGVKD. CDR3 residues: CASAPGSRGDQPQHF. The CDR3, as DNA: TGTGCCAGTGCTCCCGGGTCCAGGGGGGATCAGCCCCAGCATTTT.

This clonotype has more than one count but fewer than ten. The gene calls are TRBV7-9 and TRBJ2-6; D is ambiguous. The CDR3 is made up of 16 amino acids. V was trimmed by 3 bases and J by 4 bases, leaving 13 bases between them. Germline loops: CDR1 SEHNR, CDR2 FQNEAQ (reference sequence). CDR3 DNA sequence: TGTGCCAGCAGCTTGTCAGGAGTTCGAGGGGCCAACGTCCTGACTTTC. This sequence encodes CASSLSGVRGANVLTF.

The genes are TRBV5-1 and TRBJ2-1; D remains unclear. With 4 bases removed from V and 9 bases from J, the gap between germline ends came to 17 bases. CDR3 length: 14 residues. Germline loops: CDR1 SGHRS, CDR2 YFSETQ. The CDR3 spells CASSQRAVGSEQFF. Written as DNA, the CDR3 is TGCGCCAGCAGCCAACGCGCGGTGGGTAGTGAGCAGTTCTTC. Full variable domain (missing parts from reference TRBV5-1 and TRBJ2-1): KAGVTQTPRYLIKTRGQQVTLSCSPISGHRSVSWYQQTPGQGLQFLFEYFSETQRNKGNFPGRFSGRQFSNSRSEMNVSTLELGDSALYLCASSQRAVGSEQFFGPGTRLTVL.

The chain combines TRBV6-2 or TRBV6-3 with TRBJ2-2; 7 nucleotides match TRBD1. The V gene's germline CDR1 is MNHEY and CDR2 SVGEGT. The CDR3 runs 17 residues. V gave up 2 bases and J gave up 4 bases; unmatched junction bases: 10. In nucleotides, the CDR3 is TGTGCCAGCAGTTACGGACCGAGGGGGCCGGCCACCGGGGAGCTGTTTTTT. This sequence encodes CASSYGPRGPATGELFF.

This clonotype has only a few counts. This chain joins TRBV29-1 and TRBJ1-2; D not certain. This CDR3 region has 12 residues. The ends were cut back, 1 base at V and 1 base at J, with 4 bases in the middle. The germline CDR1 and CDR2 sequences are SQVTM and ANQGSEA. CDR3 nucleotide sequence: TGCAGCGTTGAAGGCGTTAACTATGGCTACACCTTC. Protein sequence: CSVEGVNYGYTF.

This clonotype was found many times. J is TRBJ2-1 and V is TRBV15, with no clear D. Trimming removed 4 bases from V and 6 bases from J, with 10 bases in between. Germline CDR1 LNHNV, CDR2 YYDKDF (reference sequence). The CDR3 length is 13 residues. For the CDR3, the DNA is TGTGCCACCAGCATCAATATCCCCAATGAGCAGTTCTTC. Amino acid sequence: CATSINIPNEQFF.

This chain connects TRBV7-2 to TRBJ1-2; no definite D call. V shed 5 bases and J shed 1 base, with 8 bases lying between them. CDR3 length: 13 residues. Germline V gene lookup returns CDR1 SGHTA and CDR2 FQGNSA. This CDR3 reads CASSLLDNYGYTF. The CDR3 bases are TGTGCCAGCAGCCTACTAGATAACTATGGCTACACCTTC.

V gene TRBV14 combines with J gene TRBJ2-7, with 9 bases lining up with TRBD1. This CDR3 region has 18 residues. Germline-derived CDR1 and CDR2 are SGHDN and FVKESK. V shed 1 base, J shed 0 bases, and the junction held 10 bases outside the gene matches. The CDR3 is CASSQARDRAYSSYEQYF. The CDR3 DNA sequence: TGTGCCAGCAGCCAAGCTCGGGACAGGGCTTATAGCTCCTACGAGCAGTACTTC.

The chain links TRBV18 to TRBJ2-7; 7 bases are shared with TRBD2. Looked up from germline, CDR1 is KGHSH and CDR2 is LQKENI. The CDR3 totals 15 residues. V trimming: 5 bases; J trimming: 2 bases; junction bases outside the gene matches: 9. Here the CDR3 DNA reads TGTGCCAGCTCAGGTTTTCGGGGGGTTACCTACGAGCAGTACTTC. Its translation: CASSGFRGVTYEQYF. Filled out from reference TRBV18 and TRBJ2-7, the complete variable domain reads NAGVMQNPRHLVRRRGQEARLRCSPMKGHSHVYWYRQLPEEGLKFMVYLQKENIIDESGMPKERFSAEFPKEGPSILRIQQVVRGDSAAYFCASSGFRGVTYEQYFGPGTRLTVT.

With regard to this clonotype: Possible read error: a much larger clone is one base away. The J gene is TRBJ2-3, the V gene TRBV7-8; 8 nucleotides line up with TRBD2. The junction had 3 bases not matched to a gene; V was cut back by 5 bases and J by 5 bases. This CDR3 has 13 amino acids. Germline CDR1 and CDR2: SGHVS and FQNEAQ. CDR3 bases: TGTGCCAGCAGCCCGGGGGGGGAAGATACGCAGTATTTT. It encodes CASSPGGEDTQYF.

With regard to this clonotype: A much larger clone lies one base from this, so it may be a read error. The genes are TRBV12-3 or TRBV12-4 and TRBJ2-1; the D is unclear. The CDR3 consists of 14 residues. The chain's CDR3 is CATSSQQTYNEQFF. Written as DNA, the CDR3 is TGTGCCACCAGTTCCCAGCAGACCTACAATGAGCAGTTCTTC.

The chain uses TRBV7-6 and TRBJ1-5; D possibly corresponds to TRBD1 (5 bases). Germline CDR1 reads SGHVS; CDR2 reads FNYEAQ. The CDR3 extends over 16 amino acids. The ends were cut back, 1 base at V and 7 bases at J, with 17 bases in the middle. This CDR3 is CASSLGAREMRQPQHF. The DNA for the CDR3 is TGTGCCAGCAGCTTAGGGGCCAGGGAAATGCGGCAGCCCCAGCATTTT. The full variable domain, completed using reference TRBV7-6 and TRBJ1-5, is GAGVSQSPRYKVTKRGQDVALRCDPISGHVSLYWYRQALGQGPEFLTYFNYEAQQDKSGLPNDRFSAERPEGSISTLTIQRTEQRDSAMYRCASSLGAREMRQPQHFGDGTRLSIL.

This clonotype has only a few counts. CDR3 protein: CASSLISGARTDTQYF. The DNA for the CDR3 is TGTGCCAGCAGCTTAATAAGCGGGGCACGCACAGATACGCAGTATTTT. J is TRBJ2-3 and V is TRBV7-2; 7 nucleotides line up with TRBD2. The CDR3 has 16 amino acids. Trimming at V came to 2 bases and at J to 1 base, leaving 6 bases not matched to a gene. Germline values: CDR1 SGHTA, CDR2 FQGNSA.

This clonotype was detected ten times or more. The chain links TRBV10-1 to TRBJ2-5; 8 bases line up with TRBD2. This CDR3 has 13 amino acids. Trimming removed 6 bases from V and 4 bases from J; junction bases left unmatched: 4. The germline gives CDR1 WNHNN, CDR2 SYGVQD (reference sequence). The CDR3 region has the DNA TGCGCCAGCAGCGGGGGGGCCCGAGAGACCCAGTACTTC. It codes for CASSGGARETQYF.

This clonotype was seen repeatedly, ten times or more. This sequence joins TRBV5-6 and TRBJ2-1, with D maybe TRBD2 (5 bases). Trimming took 4 bases from V and 0 from J, leaving 26 bases between them. CDR1 and CDR2 from the germline V gene are SGHDT and YYEEEE. This CDR3 has 20 residues. The CDR3, as DNA: TGTGCCAGCAGCCCTGAAGCCGGTATCGTGGTGGGGAGCTCCTACAATGAGCAGTTCTTC. Translating it yields CASSPEAGIVVGSSYNEQFF.

V usage is TRBV3-1 and J usage is TRBJ2-3; D is unclear. Trimming shortened V by 4 bases and J by 3 bases, and 8 bases separated the two germline ends. The germline V gene has CDR1 LGHDT and CDR2 YNNKEL (reference sequence). CDR3 size: 13 residues. The CDR3 sequence: CASSPYQTDTQYF. In DNA form, the CDR3 reads TGTGCCAGCAGCCCCTACCAGACAGATACGCAGTATTTT.

Only a few counts were recorded for this clonotype. V gene TRBV2 combines with J gene TRBJ2-5; D unclear. The CDR3 contains 12 residues. Trimming left V 4 bases short and J 3 bases short, with 6 bases between. Germline lookup yields CDR1 SNHLY and CDR2 FYNNEI. CDR3 region: CASSVGKETQYF. DNA for the CDR3: TGTGCCAGCAGTGTCGGAAAAGAGACCCAGTACTTC. Drawing the rest from reference TRBV2 and TRBJ2-5, the complete variable domain is EPEVTQTPSHQVTQMGQEVILRCVPISNHLYFYWYRQILGQKVEFLVSFYNNEISEKSEIFDDQFSVERPDGSNFTLKIRSTKLEDSAMYFCASSVGKETQYFGPGTRLLVL.

J is TRBJ2-5 and V is TRBV25-1; D remains ambiguous. The CDR3 covers 13 residues. Germline CDR1 MGHDK, CDR2 SYGVNS. Trimming cost V 2 bases and J 4 bases, with 8 bases left between them. In DNA form, the CDR3 reads TGTGCCAGCAGTGAAGGTTGGGGAGAGACCCAGTACTTC. It encodes CASSEGWGETQYF.

V usage is TRBV12-3 or TRBV12-4 and J usage is TRBJ1-1; no clear D. The ends were cut back, 3 bases at V and 7 bases at J, with 6 bases in the middle. The CDR3 spans 11 residues. CDR3 region: CASSFRDEAFF. CDR3 DNA sequence: TGTGCCAGCAGTTTTCGGGATGAAGCTTTCTTT.

Comment on this clonotype: A much larger clone lies a single base off, so this may be a read error. This chain links TRBV6-5 with TRBJ2-6; D gene ambiguous. Germline lookup yields CDR1 MNHEY and CDR2 SVGAGI. This CDR3 comprises 13 residues. V lost 6 bases to trimming and J lost 2 bases, with 5 bases between them. The CDR3 spells CASSQPGANVLTF. The CDR3 DNA is TGTGCCAGCAGCCAACCTGGGGCCAACGTCCTGACTTTC.

A few counts support this clonotype. The V call is TRBV7-2, the J call TRBJ1-4; 7 nucleotides align to TRBD1. From germline, CDR1 is SGHTA and CDR2 FQGNSA. The CDR3 sequence is 15 residues long. V was pared by 1 base and J by 1 base, with 0 bases of the junction left unmatched. The CDR3, as DNA: TGTGCCAGCAGCTTAGGACAGGGAACTAATGAAAAACTGTTTTTT. Translation: CASSLGQGTNEKLFF.

The sample holds many counts of this clonotype. The rearrangement links TRBV7-2 to TRBJ1-1, with a tentative D call TRBD1 (6 bases). Between the trimmed V and J ends, which lost 7 bases and 0 bases, there was a span of 15 bases. This CDR3 is built from 15 residues. Germline CDR1 reads SGHTA; CDR2 reads FQGNSA. In DNA, the CDR3 is TGTGCCAGCAACCCAACAGGGAACATGAACACTGAAGCTTTCTTT. Protein: CASNPTGNMNTEAFF.

This clonotype was seen more than once but under ten times. The CDR3 loop reads CAIRHTREMGEQYF. CDR3 DNA: TGTGCCATCAGACATACCAGGGAAATGGGCGAGCAGTACTTC. The chain joins TRBV10-3 to TRBJ2-7, with a possible D match to TRBD1 (5 bases). Germline CDR1 ENHRY, CDR2 SYGVKD. This CDR3 contains 14 residues. V was cut by 6 bases and J by 6 bases, with 18 bases left in between.

The V call is TRBV19, the J call TRBJ2-3; the D is unclear. This CDR3 is 15 amino acids long. CDR1 and CDR2 from the germline V gene are LNHDA and SQIVND (reference sequence). V lost 5 bases and J 0 bases, leaving 12 bases between the germline ends. The CDR3 region has the DNA TGTGCCAGTAGTGTATCTGCGCAGAGCACAGATACGCAGTATTTT. Residues: CASSVSAQSTDTQYF.

The rearrangement joins TRBV28 to TRBJ2-1, with 8 positions matching TRBD2. This CDR3 region has 15 residues. After removal of 6 bases from V and 4 bases from J, the junction contained 8 bases not matched to a gene. CDR1 and CDR2 from the germline V gene are MDHEN and SYDVKM. In DNA, the CDR3 is TGTGCCAGCAGCGAAACTAGCGGAACTTACAATGAGCAGTTCTTC. Residues: CASSETSGTYNEQFF.